Listed here are 5 T cell receptor beta chains from one sample, sequenced in a study of cytomegalovirus exposure and HLA in healthy donors. Sequencing was performed with immunoSEQ multiplex PCR; in TCRdb, only in-frame clones are kept and a portion is missing. This sample has under 75,000 clones, with less than 96% found just once. The sample was PBMCs. These receptors were collected from a woman between 18 and 30 years old in good health and CMV-seronegative.

CDR3 nucleotides: TGTGCCAGCAGCTCCCGGACAGAACCTGGAAACACCATATATTTT. This encodes CASSSRTEPGNTIYF. The chain joins TRBV7-2 to TRBJ1-3, with TRBD1 as a possible D gene (6 bases). Per the germline V gene, CDR1 is SGHTA and CDR2 is FQGNSA. The CDR3 is made up of 15 amino acids. V was cut by 4 bases and J by 2 bases, with 12 bases left in between.

The chain's CDR3 is CASSAGVLAGGRGEQFF. CDR3 DNA sequence: TGTGCCAGCAGCGCCGGGGTGCTAGCGGGAGGGCGGGGTGAGCAGTTCTTC. This sequence joins TRBV5-4 and TRBJ2-1, with 12 positions matching TRBD2. Germline V gene data show CDR1 as SGHNT and CDR2 as YYREEE (reference sequence). The CDR3 totals 17 residues. With 4 bases clipped from V and 9 bases from J, the junction kept 14 bases outside the gene matches.

DNA for the CDR3: TGTGCCAGCAGCCCGGGACTAGCGGGAGCTACAGATACGCAGTATTTT. It specifies CASSPGLAGATDTQYF. V gene TRBV7-7 combines with J gene TRBJ2-3; 14 nucleotides match TRBD2. CDR3 size: 16 residues. The germline V gene encodes CDR1 SSHAT and CDR2 FNYEAQ (reference sequence). V shed 5 bases, J shed 3 bases, and the junction held 4 bases outside the gene matches. The entire variable domain, with the rest obtained from reference TRBV7-7 and TRBJ2-3, is as follows: GAGVSQSPRYKVTKRGQDVTLRCDPISSHATLYWYQQALGQGPEFLTYFNYEAQPDKSGLPSDRFSAERPEGSISTLTIQRTEQRDSAMYRCASSPGLAGATDTQYFGPGTRLTVL.

The gene calls are TRBV28 and TRBJ2-7; D is perhaps TRBD1 (6 bases). V gave up 6 bases and J gave up 0 bases, with 15 bases separating them. The CDR3 sequence is 15 residues long. Germline V lookup: CDR1 MDHEN, CDR2 SYDVKM. The CDR3 loop reads CASSLPRDTSYEQYF. CDR3 sequence (DNA): TGTGCCAGCAGCCTGCCCAGGGACACCTCCTACGAGCAGTACTTC.

V is TRBV19 and J is TRBJ2-7; 7 positions agree with TRBD2. This CDR3 has 13 residues. V was pared by 6 bases and J by 6 bases, with 8 bases of the junction left unmatched. CDR1 LNHDA and CDR2 SQIVND come from the germline V gene (reference sequence). CDR3: CASSQVQRGEQYF. The CDR3 bases are TGTGCCAGTAGCCAGGTCCAGCGGGGCGAGCAGTACTTC.